This is a list of T cell receptor beta chains from one sample in a study of blood T cell repertoires in COVID-19. Profiling relied on immunoSEQ multiplex PCR, and the TCRdb table lists in-frame clones only, not all of them. There are approximately 280,000 clones in the sample; roughly four fifths occur only once, and approximately 5% lies in the top ten. Sequencing was carried out using PBMCs or T cells enriched from blood (not recorded which). The receptors originated from a man aged 35-49 years who had been exposed to COVID-19. CDR3s include the opening cysteine and the closing phenylalanine or tryptophan. Each record gives: CDR3 protein, CDR3 DNA, D gene, J gene, clone size, V gene. The D gene is left open where the match is weak. Part of the rows lack a size; the others show once, few, many or a class for expanded clones.

CARTLGWGSWAGLTDTQYF TGTGCCAGAACTTTAGGATGGGGATCGTGGGCGGGACTCACAGATACGCAGTATTTT - TRBJ2-3 - TRBV21-1
CASSSQGTDTQYF TGTGCCAGCAGCTCACAGGGCACAGATACGCAGTATTTT - TRBJ2-3 - TRBV9
CASSPSTSRTGGGGYTF TGTGCCAGCAGCCCAAGTACTTCACGGACAGGGGGTGGTGGCTACACCTTC TRBD1 TRBJ1-2 - TRBV7-6
CASRGTGTYEQYF TGTGCCAGCAGAGGGACAGGGACCTACGAGCAGTACTTC TRBD1 TRBJ2-7 - TRBV28
CASSEGWTSTYEQYF TGTGCCAGCAGTGAAGGATGGACTAGTACCTACGAGCAGTACTTC TRBD2 TRBJ2-7 - TRBV6-1
CASSQEAQTGYYGYTF TGTGCCAGCAGCCAAGAAGCCCAGACAGGGTATTATGGCTACACCTTC TRBD1 TRBJ1-2 once TRBV3-1/TRBV3-2
CASSKTGSGGNQPQHF TGTGCCAGCAGCAAAACAGGGTCTGGGGGCAATCAGCCCCAGCATTTT - TRBJ1-5 - TRBV21-1
CASSNNREFLYGYTF TGTGCCAGCAGCAATAACAGGGAGTTCCTATATGGCTACACCTTC - TRBJ1-2 - TRBV21-1
CASSPGGSAGLAAAYEQYF TGTGCCAGCTCACCAGGGGGGTCCGCCGGACTAGCGGCCGCCTACGAGCAGTACTTC TRBD2 TRBJ2-7 - TRBV18
CASSLVAEILFF TGTGCCAGCAGTTTAGTTGCGGAAATACTGTTTTTT - TRBJ1-4 - TRBV28
CATSDTDRGDQPQHF TGTGCCACCAGTGACACAGACAGGGGAGATCAGCCCCAGCATTTT TRBD1 TRBJ1-5 - TRBV24-1
CASSTSGRSAGELFF TGCGCCAGCAGCACTAGCGGGAGATCGGCCGGGGAGCTGTTTTTT TRBD2 TRBJ2-2 - TRBV5-1
CASGLVRTGSETQYF TGTGCTAGTGGTTTGGTTCGCACAGGGTCGGAGACCCAGTACTTC - TRBJ2-5 - TRBV12-5
CASSSGGSGANVLTF TGTGCCAGCAGCTCGGGGGGGTCTGGGGCCAACGTCCTGACTTTC TRBD2 TRBJ2-6 few TRBV7-6
CASSLGLYNQPQHF TGTGCCAGCAGCTTAGGACTGTACAATCAGCCCCAGCATTTT - TRBJ1-5 - TRBV7-9
CASSQGNTGELFF TGCGCCAGCAGCCAGGGGAACACCGGGGAGCTGTTTTTT - TRBJ2-2 many TRBV5-1
CASSRRGQLEVSGNTIYF TGTGCCAGCAGCCGACGGGGACAGCTAGAGGTCTCTGGAAACACCATATATTTT TRBD1 TRBJ1-3 - TRBV5-5
CASSPPGQANTGELFF TGTGCCAGCTCACCCCCTGGACAGGCCAACACCGGGGAGCTGTTTTTT TRBD1 TRBJ2-2 once TRBV18
CASSLVPVRDTEAFF TGTGCCAGCAGCTTGGTCCCGGTTCGGGACACTGAAGCTTTCTTT - TRBJ1-1 - TRBV5-6
CACTGRGWETQYF TGTGCCTGCACCGGGAGGGGGTGGGAGACCCAGTACTTC TRBD2 TRBJ2-5 - TRBV6-5
CASIPRTGVNYGYTF TGTGCCAGTATTCCCAGGACAGGAGTGAACTATGGCTACACCTTC TRBD1 TRBJ1-2 once TRBV19
CASSQDRRISGRAGELFF TGTGCCAGCAGCCAAGATCGGAGGATTAGCGGGAGGGCCGGGGAGCTGTTTTTT TRBD2 TRBJ2-2 - TRBV3-1/TRBV3-2
CASSEPRGGTIGEKLFF TGTGCCAGCAGTGAACCCCGTGGCGGGACTATAGGGGAAAAACTGTTTTTT - TRBJ1-4 - TRBV25-1
CASSEIVTSGSYEQYF TGTGCCAGCAGTGAAATCGTGACTAGCGGGAGCTACGAGCAGTACTTC TRBD2 TRBJ2-7 - TRBV6-1
CASSLMGQGASEAFF TGTGCCAGCAGCTTAATGGGACAGGGGGCCTCTGAAGCTTTCTTT TRBD1 TRBJ1-1 once TRBV7-2
CASSVVRGTEAFF TGTGCCAGCAGCGTAGTTAGGGGGACTGAAGCTTTCTTT - TRBJ1-1 few TRBV9
CASSLAGDRQPQHF TGTGCCAGCAGCTTAGCAGGGGATCGGCAGCCCCAGCATTTT - TRBJ1-5 few TRBV7-9
CASNTGVGETQYF TGTGCCAGCAATACAGGGGTTGGAGAGACCCAGTACTTC TRBD1 TRBJ2-5 - TRBV6-5
CASSPRTGSHNEQFF TGCGCCAGCAGTCCCCGGACAGGGAGCCACAATGAGCAGTTCTTC TRBD1 TRBJ2-1 - TRBV5-1